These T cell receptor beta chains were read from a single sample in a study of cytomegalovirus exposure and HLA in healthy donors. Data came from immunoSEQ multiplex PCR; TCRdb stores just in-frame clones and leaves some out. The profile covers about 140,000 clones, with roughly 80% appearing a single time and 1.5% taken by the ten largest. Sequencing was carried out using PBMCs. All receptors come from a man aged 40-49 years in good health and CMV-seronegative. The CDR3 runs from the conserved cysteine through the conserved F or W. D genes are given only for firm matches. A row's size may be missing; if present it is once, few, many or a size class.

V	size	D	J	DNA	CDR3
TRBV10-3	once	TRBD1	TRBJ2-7	TGTGCCATCAGTAGGGACAGGGAGTACGAGCAGTACTTC	CAISRDREYEQYF
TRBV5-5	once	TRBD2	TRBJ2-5	TGTGCCAGCAGCTCACTGCTGGCCTGGGGGCGGGGGGGCCGAGAGACCCAGTACTTC	CASSSLLAWGRGGRETQYF
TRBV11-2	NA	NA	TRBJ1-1	TGTGCCAGCAGCCGGACAGAGATGAACACTGAAGCTTTCTTT	CASSRTEMNTEAFF
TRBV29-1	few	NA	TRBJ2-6	TGCAGCGTTTCAAACTCTGGGGCCAACGTCCTGACTTTC	CSVSNSGANVLTF
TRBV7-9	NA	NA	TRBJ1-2	TGTGCCAGCAGCTTACATTGGACACCGGGAGCGGGCTACACCTTC	CASSLHWTPGAGYTF
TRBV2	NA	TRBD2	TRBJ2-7	TGTGCCAGCACGAGAAAGCGGGAGTTAAACGAGCAGTACTTC	CASTRKRELNEQYF
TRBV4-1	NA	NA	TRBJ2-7	TGCGCCAGCAGCCCAAAGCGAGGGGAGGACGCCTACGAGCAGTACTTC	CASSPKRGEDAYEQYF
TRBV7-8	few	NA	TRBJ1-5	TGTGCCAGCAGCGCCGCAGGGTATCGACAGCCCCAGCATTTT	CASSAAGYRQPQHF
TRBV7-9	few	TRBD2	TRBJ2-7	TGTGCCAGCAGCTCCTCAGCTTCTAGCGGGAGGGCCGGCGAGCAGTACTTC	CASSSSASSGRAGEQYF
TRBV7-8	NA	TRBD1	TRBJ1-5	TGTGCCAGCAGCCCCCGGACAGGGAATTATAAGCCCCAGCATTTT	CASSPRTGNYKPQHF
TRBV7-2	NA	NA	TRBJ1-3	TGTGCCAGCAGCTTACCGACACCCGGAAACACCATATATTTT	CASSLPTPGNTIYF
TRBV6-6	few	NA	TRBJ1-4	TGTGCCACATCGGGAGGGCCTAATGAAAAACTGTTTTTT	CATSGGPNEKLFF
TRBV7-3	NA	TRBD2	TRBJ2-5	TGTGCCAGCAGCTTGCAGCCTAGCGGGGGGGGAGAGACCCAGTACTTC	CASSLQPSGGGETQYF
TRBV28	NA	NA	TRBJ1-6	TGTGCCAGCAGTCCATTACAGAATTCACCCCTCCACTTT	CASSPLQNSPLHF
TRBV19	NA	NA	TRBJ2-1	TGTGCCAGTAGGAAAGGGGCAGCCGGCATTGAGCAGTTCTTC	CASRKGAAGIEQFF
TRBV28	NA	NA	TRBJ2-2	TGTGCCAGCAGTTTATCGGCAGGGGAGTCCGGGGAGCTGTTTTTT	CASSLSAGESGELFF
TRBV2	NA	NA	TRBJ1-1	TGTGCCAGCAGTGAGGGCCGGGCGGGAACTGAAGCTTTCTTT	CASSEGRAGTEAFF
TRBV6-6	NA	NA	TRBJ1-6	TGTGCCAGCAGTTCGAGGGGGTCTAATTCACCCCTCCACTTT	CASSSRGSNSPLHF
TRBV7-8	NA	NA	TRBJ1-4	TGTGCCAGCAGCTCAGCGGGGGGAGGCACGGAAAAACTGTTTTTT	CASSSAGGGTEKLFF
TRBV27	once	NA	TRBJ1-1	TGTGCCAGCAGTTTAACACCGCACATGAACACTGAAGCTTTCTTT	CASSLTPHMNTEAFF
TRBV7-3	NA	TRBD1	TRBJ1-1	TGTGCCAGCAGGCCGACAGGGGACACTGAAGCTTTCTTT	CASRPTGDTEAFF
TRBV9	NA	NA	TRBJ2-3	TGTGCCAGCAGCGTAGCCGGGACTCGGTTAACAGATACGCAGTATTTT	CASSVAGTRLTDTQYF
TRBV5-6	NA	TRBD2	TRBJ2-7	TGTGCCAGCAGCTGGGGCGGGGGGCTCGACGAGCAGTACTTC	CASSWGGGLDEQYF
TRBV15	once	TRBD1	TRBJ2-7	TGTGCCACCAGCAGAACGGGACAGGGGGTATTCGAGCAGTACTTC	CATSRTGQGVFEQYF
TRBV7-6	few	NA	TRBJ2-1	TGTGCCAGCAGCTTACAGGTACAGGCGTCCTACAATGAGCAGTTCTTC	CASSLQVQASYNEQFF